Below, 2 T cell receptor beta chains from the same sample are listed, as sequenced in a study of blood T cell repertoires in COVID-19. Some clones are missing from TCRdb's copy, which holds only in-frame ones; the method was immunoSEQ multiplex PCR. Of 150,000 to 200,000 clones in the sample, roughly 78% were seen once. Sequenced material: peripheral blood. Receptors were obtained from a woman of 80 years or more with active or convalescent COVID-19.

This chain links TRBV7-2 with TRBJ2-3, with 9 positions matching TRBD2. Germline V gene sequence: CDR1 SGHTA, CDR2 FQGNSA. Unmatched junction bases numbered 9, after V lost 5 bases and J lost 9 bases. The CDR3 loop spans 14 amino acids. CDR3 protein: CASSHPLAGQTQYF. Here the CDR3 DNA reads TGTGCCAGCAGCCACCCGCTAGCGGGACAGACGCAGTATTTT.

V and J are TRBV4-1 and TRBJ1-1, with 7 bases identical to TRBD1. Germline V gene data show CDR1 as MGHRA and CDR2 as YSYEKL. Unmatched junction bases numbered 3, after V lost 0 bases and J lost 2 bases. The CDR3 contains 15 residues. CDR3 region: CASSQETGVNTEAFF. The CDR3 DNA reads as TGCGCCAGCAGCCAAGAAACAGGGGTAAACACTGAAGCTTTCTTT.